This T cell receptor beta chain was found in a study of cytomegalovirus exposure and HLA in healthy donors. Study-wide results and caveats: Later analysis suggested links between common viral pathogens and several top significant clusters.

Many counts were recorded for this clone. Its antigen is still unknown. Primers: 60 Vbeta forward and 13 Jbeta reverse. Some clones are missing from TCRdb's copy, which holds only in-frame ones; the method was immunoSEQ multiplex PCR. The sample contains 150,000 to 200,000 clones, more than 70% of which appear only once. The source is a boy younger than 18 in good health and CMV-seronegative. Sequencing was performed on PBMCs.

The CDR3 DNA reads as TGTGCCAGTAGTAATTGGGCGACAGGGGTGAACACTGAAGCTTTCTTT. Its protein is CASSNWATGVNTEAFF. V gene TRBV19 combines with J gene TRBJ1-1; 8 positions agree with TRBD1. Germline V gives CDR1 LNHDA, CDR2 SQIVND (reference sequence). This CDR3 spans 16 amino acids. The trim removed 4 bases at V and 0 bases at J, leaving 7 bases unmatched.